The 14 T cell receptor beta chains below all came from one sample that was sequenced in a study of blood T cell repertoires in COVID-19. Profiled with immunoSEQ multiplex PCR; TCRdb holds only in-frame clones, not every one. The sample holds over 250,000 clones, more than 90% seen once. The sample consisted of peripheral blood. These receptors were obtained from a person between 18 and 30 years old with COVID-19, enrolled during active disease.

The V call is TRBV12-3 or TRBV12-4, the J call TRBJ2-3; 7 bases agree with TRBD1. Losses at the gene ends were 5 bases for V and 10 bases for J; bases not matched to a gene: 9. The CDR3 totals 13 residues. This chain's CDR3 is CASSPTGNGAQYF. The CDR3 bases are TGTGCCAGCAGTCCGACAGGGAACGGTGCGCAGTATTTT.

This chain links TRBV12-5 with TRBJ2-2; TRBD1 aligns across 9 bases. CDR3 length: 17 residues. Germline CDR1 and CDR2: LGHNT and FRNRAP. The junction had 14 bases not matched to a gene; V was cut back by 6 bases and J by 6 bases. This CDR3 is CASGEFHRGLWAGELFF. The CDR3 DNA sequence: TGTGCTAGTGGAGAGTTCCACAGGGGGCTCTGGGCCGGGGAGCTGTTTTTT.

The chain carries TRBV10-2 and TRBJ1-5, with TRBD1 matching over 7 bases. The CDR3 is made up of 14 amino acids. V lost 6 bases and J lost 7; bases outside the gene matches: 9. CDR1 WSHSY and CDR2 SAAADI come from the germline V gene. The DNA for the CDR3 is TGCGCCAGCAGCGTGACAGGGTCAGGCCAGCCCCAGCATTTT. Translated: CASSVTGSGQPQHF.

The chain is built from TRBV6-5 and TRBJ2-7, with D possibly matching TRBD2 (6 bases). The V and J ends lost 2 bases and 7 bases respectively, with 18 bases between them. Germline V gives CDR1 MNHEY, CDR2 SVGAGI. CDR3 length equals 15 residues. CDR3 residues: CASSYLRVGAGEQYF. CDR3 bases: TGTGCCAGCAGTTACCTTCGGGTGGGTGCGGGGGAGCAGTACTTC.

This chain connects TRBV5-1 to TRBJ2-5; D is possibly TRBD1 (6 bases). The CDR3 contains 16 residues. Trimming left V 4 bases short and J 5 bases short, with 21 bases between. Germline CDR1 SGHRS, CDR2 YFSETQ. The CDR3, as DNA: TGCGCCAGCAGCCTCCCTGGTGGCCCCCAGGGGGAGACCCAGTACTTC. It translates to CASSLPGGPQGETQYF.

V is TRBV9 and J is TRBJ1-3; perhaps TRBD1 as D (6 bases). From germline, CDR1 is SGDLS and CDR2 YYNGEE. The CDR3 is 15 amino acids. V was cut by 4 bases and J by 0 bases, with 11 bases left in between. This chain's CDR3 is CASSPQGFSGNTIYF. CDR3 DNA sequence: TGTGCCAGCAGCCCACAGGGCTTCTCTGGAAACACCATATATTTT.

The V gene is TRBV7-9, the J gene TRBJ2-5; D is possibly TRBD2 (6 bases). Per the germline V gene, CDR1 is SEHNR and CDR2 is FQNEAQ (reference sequence). The V and J ends lost 1 base and 2 bases respectively, with 8 bases between them. CDR3 length: 14 amino acids. DNA of the CDR3: TGTGCCAGCAGCTTAGTAGGGACTCAAGAGACCCAGTACTTC. Translation gives CASSLVGTQETQYF.

The chain links TRBV7-9 to TRBJ1-1, with D maybe TRBD1 (5 bases). Germline V gene sequence: CDR1 SEHNR, CDR2 FQNEAQ (reference sequence). This CDR3 is built from 11 residues. The germline V and J ends were trimmed by 2 bases and 10 bases, with 8 bases remaining between them. CDR3 in DNA: TGTGCCAGCAGCTTACGGGGGATAGCTTTCTTT. This translates into CASSLRGIAFF.

The sample holds a few counts of this clone. The J gene is TRBJ1-2, the V gene TRBV4-3; D is uncertain. The CDR3 is made up of 15 amino acids. Trimming stripped 1 base from V and 8 bases from J, with 17 bases between. CDR1 is LGHNA, CDR2 YSLEER, per germline. CDR3 in amino acids: CASSQVPAVVGGYTF. As DNA, the CDR3 is TGCGCCAGCAGCCAAGTGCCGGCGGTGGTAGGAGGCTACACCTTC.

The chain has TRBV2 and TRBJ2-7, with 12 bases that match TRBD2. This CDR3 region has 16 residues. The V segment lost 4 bases and the J segment 7 bases; nucleotides outside the gene matches: 11. The germline CDR1 and CDR2 sequences are SNHLY and FYNNEI. This CDR3 is CASSVPSGRASGEQYF. The CDR3 DNA is TGTGCCAGCAGTGTCCCTAGCGGGAGGGCCTCAGGAGAGCAGTACTTC.

CDR3 nucleotides: TGTGCCAGCAGCTCCGGGACTAGTCAGAATGAGCAGTTCTTC. Amino acids: CASSSGTSQNEQFF. The chain recombines TRBV7-3 with TRBJ2-1; 8 nucleotides line up with TRBD2. V dropped 4 bases and J dropped 7; count of bases not matched to a gene: 6. CDR3 length: 14 amino acids. Germline assignment: CDR1 SGHTA and CDR2 FQGTGA.

The chain uses TRBV4-1 and TRBJ2-5; 12 nucleotides match TRBD2. Germline assignment: CDR1 MGHRA and CDR2 YSYEKL. CDR3 length: 16 amino acids. V gave up 5 bases and J gave up 4 bases; unmatched junction bases: 8. As DNA, the CDR3 is TGCGCCAGCAGCGATCTACTAGCGGGAGGTCTAGAGACCCAGTACTTC. It codes for CASSDLLAGGLETQYF.

The chain is built from TRBV4-1 and TRBJ1-1; 8 positions agree with TRBD1. Germline V gene sequence: CDR1 MGHRA, CDR2 YSYEKL. This CDR3 contains 15 residues. After removal of 3 bases from V and 0 bases from J, the junction contained 3 bases not matched to a gene. CDR3 sequence: CASSQAGGMNTEAFF. In DNA form, the CDR3 reads TGCGCCAGCAGCCAGGCAGGGGGCATGAACACTGAAGCTTTCTTT.

The CDR3 protein is CAISEGSKGGEKLFF. CDR3 nucleotide sequence: TGTGCCATCAGTGAGGGGTCCAAGGGAGGGGAAAAACTGTTTTTT. This sequence joins TRBV10-3 and TRBJ1-4; D is uncertain. Trimming stripped 2 bases from V and 8 bases from J, with 15 bases between. The CDR3 extends over 15 amino acids. CDR1 is ENHRY, CDR2 SYGVKD, per germline.